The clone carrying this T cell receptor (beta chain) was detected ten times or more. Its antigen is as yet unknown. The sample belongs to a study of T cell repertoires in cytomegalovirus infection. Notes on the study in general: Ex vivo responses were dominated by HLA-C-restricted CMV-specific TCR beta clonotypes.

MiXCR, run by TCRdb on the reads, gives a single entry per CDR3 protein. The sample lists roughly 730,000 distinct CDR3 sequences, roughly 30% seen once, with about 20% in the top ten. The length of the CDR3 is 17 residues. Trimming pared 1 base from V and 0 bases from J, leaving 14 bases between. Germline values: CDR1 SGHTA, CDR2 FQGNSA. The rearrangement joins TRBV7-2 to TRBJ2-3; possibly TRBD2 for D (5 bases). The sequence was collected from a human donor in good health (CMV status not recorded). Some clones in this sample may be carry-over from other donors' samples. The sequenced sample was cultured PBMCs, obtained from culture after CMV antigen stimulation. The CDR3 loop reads CASSLEGVSFSTDTQYF. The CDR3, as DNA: TGTGCCAGCAGCTTAGAGGGAGTAAGTTTCAGCACAGATACGCAGTATTTT.